The clone carrying this T cell receptor beta chain was seen a single time. Other DNA sequences in this specimen translate into the identical CDR3. This entry is derived from a study of blood T cell repertoires in COVID-19. Study-wide context: Sites across the United States, Italy and Spain contributed samples from acute and convalescent COVID-19. The cDNA or gDNA used as material had been derived from T cells, B-cell-depleted T cells, or PBMCs.

In the original analysis: Nucleated cell number was recorded as an estimate derived from reference gene primer amplification. Measured with immunoSEQ multiplex PCR; TCRdb has only the in-frame clones, and not every one. That table furnishes V, J and clone size, whereas the DNA furnished D and trimming. The table shows roughly 320,000 clones, with 65% to 90% occurring only once. CDR3 length: 12 amino acids. Trimming stripped 0 bases from V and 6 bases from J, with 7 bases between. Germline CDR1 SGHRS, CDR2 YFSETQ. V gene TRBV5-1 combines with J gene TRBJ2-7, with D possibly matching TRBD2 (6 bases). The source is a human donor in a cohort sampled during active COVID-19. Source material: peripheral blood. Here the CDR3 reads CASSLAGSEQYF. CDR3 coding DNA: TGCGCCAGCAGCTTGGCCGGGAGCGAGCAGTACTTC. Variable domain in full (rest from reference TRBV5-1 and TRBJ2-7): KAGVTQTPRYLIKTRGQQVTLSCSPISGHRSVSWYQQTPGQGLQFLFEYFSETQRNKGNFPGRFSGRQFSNSRSEMNVSTLELGDSALYLCASSLAGSEQYFGPGTRLTVT.